This is a list of T cell receptor beta chains from one sample in a study of T cells in Graves' hyperthyroidism and ophthalmopathy. TCRdb redid the calling of the multiplex PCR reads with MiXCR, one entry per CDR3 protein. The data contain around 240,000 distinct CDR3 sequences, less than 15% of them singletons. The sequencing sample was made of blood. The receptors were gathered from a woman in her thirties or forties with Graves' hyperthyroidism that later progressed to Graves' ophthalmopathy. Each CDR3 is given with its conserved first and last residue. Some rows mark clone size as missing; the rest say once, few, many or name a class of expanded clone.

abundance	v_gene	j_gene	CDR3aa
NA	TRBV7-9	TRBJ2-5	CASSALQGSSQETQYF
NA	TRBV7-9	TRBJ1-5	CASSLAGREGYSNQPQHF
many	TRBV7-9	TRBJ2-2	CASSTRDKARRELFF
many	TRBV27	TRBJ1-2	CASSDDRFHGYTF
many	TRBV20-1	TRBJ1-2	CSAKFTGTGRYTF
many	TRBV10-2	TRBJ2-7	CASSTPTDTVTDWVGEQYF
few	TRBV28	TRBJ1-5	CASSLGTPNQPQHF
many	TRBV19	TRBJ2-1	CASSIGLREGPYNEQFF
many	TRBV7-9	TRBJ1-3	CASSLGAAGNTIYF
many	TRBV5-1	TRBJ1-6	CASSLGTGYSPLHF
many	TRBV28	TRBJ1-6	CASSPLGQGSSPLHF
NA	TRBV28	TRBJ1-1	CASSLLGGRELVAEAFF
NA	TRBV30	TRBJ2-1	CAWASGYNEQFF
many	TRBV5-1	TRBJ2-3	CASSLQTGTQYF